The next 6 T cell receptor beta chains were all read from a single sample in a study of T cell changes during pregnancy in multiple sclerosis. Generated by immunoSEQ multiplex PCR, the TCRdb table keeps only in-frame clones and is missing some. Among over 35,000 clones listed, 70% to 90% were seen once. The starting material was CD4+ T cells from peripheral blood mononuclear cells, obtained after pregnancy. Receptors originate from a female donor with multiple sclerosis, enrolled in a pregnancy study.

The DNA for the CDR3 is TGTGCCAGCAGTCGACAGGGTCTCTCTGGAAACACCATATATTTT. Its protein is CASSRQGLSGNTIYF. The chain links TRBV28 to TRBJ1-3, with 7 bases lining up with TRBD1. The length of the CDR3 is 15 residues. The V gene end was trimmed by 5 bases and the J gene end by 0 bases; junction bases not matched to a gene: 4. Germline CDR1 MDHEN, CDR2 SYDVKM. The entire variable domain, with the rest obtained from reference TRBV28 and TRBJ1-3, is as follows: DVKVTQSSRYLVKRTGEKVFLECVQDMDHENMFWYRQDPGLGLRLIYFSYDVKMKEKGDIPEGYSVSREKKERFSLILESASTNQTSMYLCASSRQGLSGNTIYFGEGSWLTVV.

V is TRBV30 and J is TRBJ2-5; D might be TRBD2 (6 bases). Looked up from germline, CDR1 is GTSNPN and CDR2 is SVGIG (reference sequence). CDR3 size: 15 residues. The chain's CDR3 is CARDAEGRPQETQYF. The CDR3 region has the DNA TGTGCGCGGGACGCCGAGGGGCGACCCCAAGAGACCCAGTACTTC.

The genes are TRBV18 and TRBJ1-1, with 7 bases matching TRBD1. The CDR3 has 14 amino acids. V was pared by 3 bases and J by 1 base, with 2 bases of the junction left unmatched. Per the germline V gene, CDR1 is KGHSH and CDR2 is LQKENI. The DNA for the CDR3 is TGTGCCAGCTCACCGACAGGGAAGAACACTGAAGCTTTCTTT. Its translation is CASSPTGKNTEAFF.

V usage is TRBV9 and J usage is TRBJ2-5; tentatively, D is TRBD2 (6 bases). The CDR3 covers 15 residues. Germline CDR1 is SGDLS and CDR2 is YYNGEE. V lost 4 bases to trimming and J lost 5 bases, with 18 bases between them. CDR3 in DNA: TGTGCCAGCAGCCCCACGAGCGGGCTGGGGGAGACCCAGTACTTC. Residues: CASSPTSGLGETQYF.

Points on this clone: In the same sample, other DNA sequences code for this CDR3. J is TRBJ1-1 and V is TRBV5-1; D call uncertain. The CDR3 is 14 amino acids. With 4 bases removed from V and 1 base from J, the gap between germline ends came to 11 bases. Per the germline V gene, CDR1 is SGHRS and CDR2 is YFSETQ. The CDR3 region is CASSPAAGNTEAFF. The CDR3 DNA follows: TGCGCCAGCAGCCCCGCGGCGGGGAACACTGAAGCTTTCTTT.

The chain couples TRBV7-2 to TRBJ2-5, with D possibly being TRBD2 (5 bases). The V gene's germline CDR1 is SGHTA and CDR2 FQGNSA. The CDR3 is 12 residues long. The germline V and J ends were trimmed by 4 bases and 10 bases, with 13 bases remaining between them. The CDR3 coding sequence is TGTGCCAGCAGCTCACGCTACCGGGACCAGTACTTC. This codes for CASSSRYRDQYF.